This T cell receptor beta chain is from a study of blood T cell repertoires in COVID-19. Study-wide context: Sites in the United States, Italy and Spain provided acute and convalescent COVID-19 samples. T cells, B-cell-depleted T cells, or PBMCs supplied cDNA or gDNA.

Authors' methods: Nucleated cell number was recorded as an estimate derived from reference gene primer amplification. Clones were sequenced by immunoSEQ multiplex PCR, and TCRdb holds only the in-frame ones, with some missing. For V, J and clone size, that table is used; D and trimming come from the DNA. This sample yields 120,000 or so clones, of which roughly 88% are seen a single time; approximately 8.1% belongs to the top ten. V lost 5 bases to trimming and J lost 4 bases; unmatched junction nucleotides: 6. The CDR3 spans 14 residues. Per the germline V gene, CDR1 is SEHNR and CDR2 is FQNEAQ (reference sequence).

The sequencing input was peripheral blood. The V gene is TRBV7-9, the J gene TRBJ1-1; 8 bases agree with TRBD1. The receptor comes from a man over 45 with acute or convalescent COVID-19. CDR3 loop: CASSLRTGLTEAFF. The CDR3 DNA is TGTGCCAGCAGCCTCCGGACAGGGCTCACTGAAGCTTTCTTT.